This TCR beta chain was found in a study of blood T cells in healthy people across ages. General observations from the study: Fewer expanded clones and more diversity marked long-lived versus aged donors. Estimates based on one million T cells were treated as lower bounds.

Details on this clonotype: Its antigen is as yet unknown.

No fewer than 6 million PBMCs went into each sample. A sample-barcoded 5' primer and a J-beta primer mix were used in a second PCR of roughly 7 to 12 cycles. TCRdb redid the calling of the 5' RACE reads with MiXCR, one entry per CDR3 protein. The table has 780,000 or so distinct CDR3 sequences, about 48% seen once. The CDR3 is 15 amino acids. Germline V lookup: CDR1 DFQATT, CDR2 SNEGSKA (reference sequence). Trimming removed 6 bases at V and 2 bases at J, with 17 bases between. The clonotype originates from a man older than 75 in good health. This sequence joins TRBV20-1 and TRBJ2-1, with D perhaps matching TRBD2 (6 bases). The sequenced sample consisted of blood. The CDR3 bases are TGCAGTGCAACCGGGACTCCAGTAACCTACAATGAGCAGTTCTTC. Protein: CSATGTPVTYNEQFF.